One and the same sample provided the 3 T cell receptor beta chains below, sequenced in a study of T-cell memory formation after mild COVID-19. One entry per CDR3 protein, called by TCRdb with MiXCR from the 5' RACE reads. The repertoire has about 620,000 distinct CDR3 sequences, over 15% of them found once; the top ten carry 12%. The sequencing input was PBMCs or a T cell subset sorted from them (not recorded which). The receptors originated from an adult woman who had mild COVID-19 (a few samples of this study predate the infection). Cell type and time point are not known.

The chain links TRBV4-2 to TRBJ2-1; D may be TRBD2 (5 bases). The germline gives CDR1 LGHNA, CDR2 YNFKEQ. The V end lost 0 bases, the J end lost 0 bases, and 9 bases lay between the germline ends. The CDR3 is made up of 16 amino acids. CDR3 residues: CASSQEYGGSYNEQFF. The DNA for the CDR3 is TGTGCCAGCAGCCAAGAGTATGGAGGCTCCTACAATGAGCAGTTCTTC.

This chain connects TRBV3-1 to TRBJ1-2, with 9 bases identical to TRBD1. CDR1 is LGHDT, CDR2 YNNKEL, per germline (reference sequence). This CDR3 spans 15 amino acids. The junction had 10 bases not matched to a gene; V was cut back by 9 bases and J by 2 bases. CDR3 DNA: TGTGCCAGTCACCCCTCCGGGACAGGGAACTATGGCTACACCTTC. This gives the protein CASHPSGTGNYGYTF.

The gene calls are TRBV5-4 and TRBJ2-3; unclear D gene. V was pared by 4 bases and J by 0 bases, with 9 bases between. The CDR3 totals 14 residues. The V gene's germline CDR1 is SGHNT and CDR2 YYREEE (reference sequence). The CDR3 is CASSPLSSTDTQYF. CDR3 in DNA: TGTGCCAGCAGCCCTTTATCAAGCACAGATACGCAGTATTTT.